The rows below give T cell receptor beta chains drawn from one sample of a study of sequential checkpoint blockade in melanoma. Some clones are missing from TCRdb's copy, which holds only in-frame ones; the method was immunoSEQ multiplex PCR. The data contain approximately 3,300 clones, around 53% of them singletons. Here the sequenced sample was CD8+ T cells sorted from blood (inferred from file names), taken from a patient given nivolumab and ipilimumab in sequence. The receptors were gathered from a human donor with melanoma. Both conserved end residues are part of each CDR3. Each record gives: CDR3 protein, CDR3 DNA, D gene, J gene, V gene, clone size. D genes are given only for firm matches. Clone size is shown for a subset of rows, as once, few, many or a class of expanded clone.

CDR3 protein: CATDPLAGGGETQYF
CDR3 DNA: TGTGCCACCGACCCATTAGCGGGAGGGGGAGAGACCCAGTACTTC
D gene: .
J gene: TRBJ2-5
V gene: TRBV21-1
clone size: medium-sized

CDR3 protein: CASSASGVVYNEQFF
CDR3 DNA: TGTGCCAGCAGTGCGAGCGGGGTTGTCTACAATGAGCAGTTCTTC
D gene: TRBD2
J gene: TRBJ2-1
V gene: TRBV6-4
clone size: once

CDR3 protein: CASSLQLAGGPDNEQFF
CDR3 DNA: TGTGCCAGCAGTTTACAGCTAGCGGGAGGGCCGGACAATGAGCAGTTCTTC
D gene: TRBD2
J gene: TRBJ2-1
V gene: TRBV27
clone size: .

CDR3 protein: CAISESPGRINSPLHF
CDR3 DNA: TGTGCCATCAGTGAGTCCCCAGGCAGGATAAATTCACCCCTCCACTTT
D gene: .
J gene: TRBJ1-6
V gene: TRBV10-3
clone size: .

CDR3 protein: CAWSDGASSYNEQFF
CDR3 DNA: TGTGCCTGGAGTGACGGAGCCAGCTCCTACAATGAGCAGTTCTTC
D gene: .
J gene: TRBJ2-1
V gene: TRBV30
clone size: .

CDR3 protein: CASRFSGGNDEQYF
CDR3 DNA: TGTGCCAGCCGGTTCAGCGGGGGGAATGACGAGCAGTACTTC
D gene: TRBD2
J gene: TRBJ2-7
V gene: TRBV2
clone size: .

CDR3 protein: CASSEGGPNTEAFF
CDR3 DNA: TGTGCCAGCAGTGAAGGAGGGCCGAACACTGAAGCTTTCTTT
D gene: .
J gene: TRBJ1-1
V gene: TRBV6-4
clone size: few

CDR3 protein: CSARLAGEQYF
CDR3 DNA: TGCAGTGCTAGACTAGCTGGCGAGCAGTACTTC
D gene: .
J gene: TRBJ2-7
V gene: TRBV20-1
clone size: .

CDR3 protein: CASSLMGGLHNYGYTF
CDR3 DNA: TGTGCCAGCAGCTTAATGGGGGGGCTTCATAACTATGGCTACACCTTC
D gene: .
J gene: TRBJ1-2
V gene: TRBV7-2
clone size: .

CDR3 protein: CASSLSRTGVPYSNQPQHF
CDR3 DNA: TGTGCCAGCAGCTTGAGCAGGACAGGGGTGCCGTATAGCAATCAGCCCCAGCATTTT
D gene: TRBD1
J gene: TRBJ1-5
V gene: TRBV5-6
clone size: .

CDR3 protein: CASSPRGGSSYNEQFF
CDR3 DNA: TGTGCCAGCAGCCCCCGGGGGGGAAGCTCCTACAATGAGCAGTTCTTC
D gene: TRBD2
J gene: TRBJ2-1
V gene: TRBV7-9
clone size: .

CDR3 protein: CASSYRDNQETQYF
CDR3 DNA: TGTGCCAGCAGTTACCGGGACAACCAAGAGACCCAGTACTTC
D gene: .
J gene: TRBJ2-5
V gene: TRBV27
clone size: .

CDR3 protein: CASSLVAGGAAATDTQYF
CDR3 DNA: TGTGCCAGCAGCTTAGTTGCGGGAGGAGCGGCAGCCACAGATACGCAGTATTTT
D gene: TRBD2
J gene: TRBJ2-3
V gene: TRBV11-2
clone size: once

CDR3 protein: CASSVAALAGDGANVLTF
CDR3 DNA: TGTGCCAGCAGCGTAGCGGCGCTAGCGGGAGATGGGGCCAACGTCCTGACTTTC
D gene: TRBD2
J gene: TRBJ2-6
V gene: TRBV9
clone size: .

CDR3 protein: CASSTAGGSGEEQFF
CDR3 DNA: TGCGCCAGCAGTACCGCGGGAGGCTCCGGGGAGGAGCAGTTCTTC
D gene: TRBD2
J gene: TRBJ2-1
V gene: TRBV10-1
clone size: few

CDR3 protein: CASSPRDRGSYEQYF
CDR3 DNA: TGTGCCAGCAGCCCGAGGGACAGGGGCTCCTACGAGCAGTACTTC
D gene: TRBD1
J gene: TRBJ2-7
V gene: TRBV7-9
clone size: .

CDR3 protein: CASSVGINLQGLDTNEKLFF
CDR3 DNA: TGTGCCAGCAGCGTAGGGATTAACCTACAGGGGCTGGATACTAATGAAAAACTGTTTTTT
D gene: TRBD1
J gene: TRBJ1-4
V gene: TRBV9
clone size: few

CDR3 protein: CASSQEFQGNIQYF
CDR3 DNA: TGCGCCAGCAGCCAAGAGTTCCAGGGAAACATTCAGTACTTC
D gene: .
J gene: TRBJ2-4
V gene: TRBV4-1
clone size: .

CDR3 protein: CASSLARDQGAKNIQYF
CDR3 DNA: TGCGCCAGCAGCTTGGCCAGGGATCAGGGGGCCAAAAACATTCAGTACTTC
D gene: .
J gene: TRBJ2-4
V gene: TRBV5-1
clone size: medium-sized

CDR3 protein: CASSDPRQGLSYEQYF
CDR3 DNA: TGTGCCAGCAGTGACCCTAGACAGGGGCTCTCCTACGAGCAGTACTTC
D gene: TRBD1
J gene: TRBJ2-7
V gene: TRBV25-1
clone size: .

CDR3 protein: CAWSVRAGVSEGIAKNIQYF
CDR3 DNA: TGTGCCTGGAGTGTACGGGCGGGGGTAAGCGAGGGGATAGCCAAAAACATTCAGTACTTC
D gene: TRBD2
J gene: TRBJ2-4
V gene: TRBV30
clone size: .

CDR3 protein: CASGPMTAGSYNEQFF
CDR3 DNA: TGTGCTAGTGGCCCGATGACAGCGGGCTCCTACAATGAGCAGTTCTTC
D gene: .
J gene: TRBJ2-1
V gene: TRBV12-5
clone size: .

CDR3 protein: CASSLGLTDKPTDTQYF
CDR3 DNA: TGTGCCAGCAGCTTAGGCCTTACGGACAAGCCAACAGATACGCAGTATTTT
D gene: .
J gene: TRBJ2-3
V gene: TRBV13
clone size: .

CDR3 protein: CAISEWGSPSSYNEQFF
CDR3 DNA: TGTGCCATCAGTGAGTGGGGCAGCCCGAGCTCCTACAATGAGCAGTTCTTC
D gene: .
J gene: TRBJ2-1
V gene: TRBV10-3
clone size: few

CDR3 protein: CASSSAGTSGSYEQYF
CDR3 DNA: TGTGCCAGCAGCTCGGCCGGGACTAGCGGATCCTACGAGCAGTACTTC
D gene: TRBD2
J gene: TRBJ2-7
V gene: TRBV5-4
clone size: .

CDR3 protein: CASSLVVAPSEQYF
CDR3 DNA: TGTGCCAGCAGCTTAGTTGTTGCGCCCTCCGAGCAGTACTTC
D gene: .
J gene: TRBJ2-7
V gene: TRBV13
clone size: .

CDR3 protein: CASSLKPERTNYEQYF
CDR3 DNA: TGTGCCAGCAGCTTAAAGCCGGAGCGGACGAACTACGAGCAGTACTTC
D gene: .
J gene: TRBJ2-7
V gene: TRBV7-8
clone size: .

CDR3 protein: CASSITPLHEQYF
CDR3 DNA: TGTGCCAGCAGTATCACCCCCCTACACGAGCAGTACTTC
D gene: .
J gene: TRBJ2-7
V gene: TRBV27
clone size: .

CDR3 protein: CASTATGGWTDTQYF
CDR3 DNA: TGTGCCAGCACCGCAACAGGGGGCTGGACAGATACGCAGTATTTT
D gene: TRBD1
J gene: TRBJ2-3
V gene: TRBV2
clone size: .

CDR3 protein: CAWRGLAGAISYNEQFF
CDR3 DNA: TGTGCCTGGAGGGGACTAGCGGGGGCCATCTCCTACAATGAGCAGTTCTTC
D gene: TRBD2
J gene: TRBJ2-1
V gene: TRBV30
clone size: .

CDR3 protein: CASSLERLGYGYTF
CDR3 DNA: TGTGCCAGCAGCTTGGAGCGGTTGGGTTATGGCTACACCTTC
D gene: .
J gene: TRBJ1-2
V gene: TRBV5-4
clone size: .

CDR3 protein: CSAGGTGGSNTEAFF
CDR3 DNA: TGCAGCGCCGGGGGGACAGGGGGCTCCAACACTGAAGCTTTCTTT
D gene: TRBD1
J gene: TRBJ1-1
V gene: TRBV29-1
clone size: .

CDR3 protein: CASSWPGQGPEQYF
CDR3 DNA: TGTGCCAGCAGTTGGCCGGGACAGGGGCCCGAGCAGTACTTC
D gene: TRBD1
J gene: TRBJ2-7
V gene: TRBV7-9
clone size: .

CDR3 protein: CASSLADSGVLNEQFF
CDR3 DNA: TGTGCCAGCAGCTTAGCCGACAGCGGGGTCTTGAATGAGCAGTTCTTC
D gene: TRBD2
J gene: TRBJ2-1
V gene: TRBV7-9
clone size: .

CDR3 protein: CASSSRGGREFEQFF
CDR3 DNA: TGTGCCAGCAGCTCCCGGGGGGGGCGGGAGTTTGAGCAGTTCTTC
D gene: TRBD2
J gene: TRBJ2-1
V gene: TRBV7-8
clone size: .

CDR3 protein: CASAISGTSGNKYYEQYF
CDR3 DNA: TGTGCCAGTGCAATTTCCGGGACTAGCGGGAATAAATATTACGAGCAGTACTTC
D gene: TRBD2
J gene: TRBJ2-7
V gene: TRBV2
clone size: .

CDR3 protein: CASSLGPWGGGRTETQYF
CDR3 DNA: TGTGCCAGCAGCTTAGGCCCCTGGGGAGGTGGGCGTACGGAGACCCAGTACTTC
D gene: .
J gene: TRBJ2-5
V gene: TRBV11-2
clone size: few

CDR3 protein: CASSQEGLAGALEQYF
CDR3 DNA: TGCGCCAGCAGCCAAGAGGGACTAGCGGGAGCTCTCGAGCAGTACTTC
D gene: TRBD2
J gene: TRBJ2-7
V gene: TRBV4-1
clone size: .

CDR3 protein: CASSSTGGSYGYTF
CDR3 DNA: TGTGCCAGCAGTTCGACAGGGGGAAGCTATGGCTACACCTTC
D gene: TRBD1
J gene: TRBJ1-2
V gene: TRBV5-8
clone size: .

CDR3 protein: CASSDRTSIYEQYF
CDR3 DNA: TGCGCCAGCAGTGATCGGACATCTATTTACGAGCAGTACTTC
D gene: .
J gene: TRBJ2-7
V gene: TRBV10-1
clone size: .